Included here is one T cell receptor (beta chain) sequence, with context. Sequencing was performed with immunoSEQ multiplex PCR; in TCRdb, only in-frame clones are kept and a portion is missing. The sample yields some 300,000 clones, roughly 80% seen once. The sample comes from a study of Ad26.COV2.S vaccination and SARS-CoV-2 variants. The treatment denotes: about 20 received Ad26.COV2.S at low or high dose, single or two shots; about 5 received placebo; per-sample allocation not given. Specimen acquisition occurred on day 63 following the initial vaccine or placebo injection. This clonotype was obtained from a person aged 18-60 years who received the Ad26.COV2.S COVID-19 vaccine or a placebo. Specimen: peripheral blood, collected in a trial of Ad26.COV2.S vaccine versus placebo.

CDR3 in DNA: TGTGCCAGCAGCTTAGCGGGACAGGGGACTGGCTACACCTTC. It specifies CASSLAGQGTGYTF. The rearrangement links TRBV11-2 to TRBJ1-2, with 10 bases aligning to TRBD1. The CDR3 runs 14 residues. V lost 1 base, J lost 7 bases, and 3 bases stayed unmatched. Germline V gene sequence: CDR1 SGHAT, CDR2 FQNNGV. Looking up the rest from reference TRBV11-2 and TRBJ1-2 gives the full variable domain: EAGVAQSPRYKIIEKRQSVAFWCNPISGHATLYWYQQILGQGPKLLIQFQNNGVVDDSQLPKDRFSAERLKGVDSTLKIQPAKLEDSAVYLCASSLAGQGTGYTFGSGTRLTVV.